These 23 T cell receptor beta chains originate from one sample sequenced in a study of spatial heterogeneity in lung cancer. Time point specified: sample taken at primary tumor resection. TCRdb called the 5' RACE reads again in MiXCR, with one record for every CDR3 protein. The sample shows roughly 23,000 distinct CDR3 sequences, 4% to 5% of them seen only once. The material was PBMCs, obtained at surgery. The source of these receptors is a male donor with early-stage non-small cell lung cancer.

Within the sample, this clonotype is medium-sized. CDR3 in DNA: TGTGCCAGCAGTTTAGTAGGCGGCGGAGCTGAAGCTTTCTTT. Its protein is CASSLVGGGAEAFF. This rearrangement joins TRBV12-3 or TRBV12-4 to TRBJ1-1; D is unresolved. The CDR3 loop spans 14 amino acids. Trimming removed 1 base from V and 6 bases from J, with 12 bases in between.

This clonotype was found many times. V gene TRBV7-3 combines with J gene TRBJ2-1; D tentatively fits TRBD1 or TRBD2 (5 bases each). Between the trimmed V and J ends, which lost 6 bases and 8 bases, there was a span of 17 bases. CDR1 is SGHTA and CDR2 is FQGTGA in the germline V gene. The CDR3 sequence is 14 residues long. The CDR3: CASRKGASGDEQFF. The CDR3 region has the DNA TGTGCCAGCAGGAAAGGGGCGAGCGGAGATGAGCAGTTCTTC.

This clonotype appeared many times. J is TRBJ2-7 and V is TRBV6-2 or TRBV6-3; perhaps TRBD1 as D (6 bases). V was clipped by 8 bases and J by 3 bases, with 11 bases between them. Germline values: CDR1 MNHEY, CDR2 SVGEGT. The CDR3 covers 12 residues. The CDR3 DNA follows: TGTGCCAGCTCCGCAGGGGTCTACGAGCAGTACTTC. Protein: CASSAGVYEQYF.

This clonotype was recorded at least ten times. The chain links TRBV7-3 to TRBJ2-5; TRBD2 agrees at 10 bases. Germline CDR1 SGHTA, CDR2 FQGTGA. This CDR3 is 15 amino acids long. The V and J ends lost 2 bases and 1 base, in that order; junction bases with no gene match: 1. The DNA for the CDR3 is TGTGCCAGCAGCTTAGCTAGCGGGGGCCAAGAGACCCAGTACTTC. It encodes CASSLASGGQETQYF.

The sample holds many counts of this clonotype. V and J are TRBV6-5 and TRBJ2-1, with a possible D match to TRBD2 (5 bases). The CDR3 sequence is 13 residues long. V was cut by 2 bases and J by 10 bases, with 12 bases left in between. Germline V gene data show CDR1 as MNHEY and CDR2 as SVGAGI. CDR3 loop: CASSYLLGVEQFF. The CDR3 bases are TGTGCCAGCAGTTACCTTTTGGGAGTCGAGCAGTTCTTC.

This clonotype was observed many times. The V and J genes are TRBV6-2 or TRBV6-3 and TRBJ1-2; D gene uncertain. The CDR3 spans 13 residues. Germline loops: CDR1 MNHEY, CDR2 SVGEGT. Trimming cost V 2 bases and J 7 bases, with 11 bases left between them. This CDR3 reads CASSYEPLRGYTF. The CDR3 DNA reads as TGTGCCAGCAGTTACGAACCCCTCCGTGGCTACACCTTC.

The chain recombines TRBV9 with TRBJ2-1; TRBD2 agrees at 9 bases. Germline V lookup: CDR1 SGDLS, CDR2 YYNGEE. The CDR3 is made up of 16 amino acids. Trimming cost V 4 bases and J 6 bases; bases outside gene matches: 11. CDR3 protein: CASSPQLLAGLNEQFF. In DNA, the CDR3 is TGTGCCAGCAGCCCCCAGTTGCTAGCGGGGCTCAATGAGCAGTTCTTC.

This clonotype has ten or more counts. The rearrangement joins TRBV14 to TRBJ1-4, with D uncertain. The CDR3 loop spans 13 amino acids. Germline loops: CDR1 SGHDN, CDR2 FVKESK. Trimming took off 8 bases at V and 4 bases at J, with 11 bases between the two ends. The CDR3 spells CASGKGLNEKLFF. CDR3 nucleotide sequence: TGTGCCAGCGGGAAGGGCCTTAATGAAAAACTGTTTTTT.

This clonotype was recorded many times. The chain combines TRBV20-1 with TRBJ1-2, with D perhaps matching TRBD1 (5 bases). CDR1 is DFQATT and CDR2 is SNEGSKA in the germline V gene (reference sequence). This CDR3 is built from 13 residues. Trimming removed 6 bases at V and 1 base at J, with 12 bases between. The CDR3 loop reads CSAPQGRNYGYTF. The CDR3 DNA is TGCAGTGCCCCCCAGGGCCGTAACTATGGCTACACCTTC.

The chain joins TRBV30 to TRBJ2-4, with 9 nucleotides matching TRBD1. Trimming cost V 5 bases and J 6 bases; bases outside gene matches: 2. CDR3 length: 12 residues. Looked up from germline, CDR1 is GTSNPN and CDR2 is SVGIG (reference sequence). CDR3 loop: CAWGTGRNIQYF. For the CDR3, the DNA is TGTGCCTGGGGGACAGGGAGAAACATTCAGTACTTC.

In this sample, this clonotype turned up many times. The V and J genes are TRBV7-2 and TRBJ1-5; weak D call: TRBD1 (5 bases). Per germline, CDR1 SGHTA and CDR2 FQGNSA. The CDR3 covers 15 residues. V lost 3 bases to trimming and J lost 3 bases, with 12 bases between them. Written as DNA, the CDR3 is TGTGCCAGCAGCTTCGCCGTGGGACCCAATCAGCCCCAGCATTTT. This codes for CASSFAVGPNQPQHF.

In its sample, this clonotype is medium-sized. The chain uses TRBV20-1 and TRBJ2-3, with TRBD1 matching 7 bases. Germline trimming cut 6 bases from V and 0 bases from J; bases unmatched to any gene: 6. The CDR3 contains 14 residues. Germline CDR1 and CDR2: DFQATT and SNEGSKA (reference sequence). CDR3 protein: CSATRDSSTDTQYF. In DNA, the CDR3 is TGCAGTGCAACACGGGACAGTAGCACAGATACGCAGTATTTT.

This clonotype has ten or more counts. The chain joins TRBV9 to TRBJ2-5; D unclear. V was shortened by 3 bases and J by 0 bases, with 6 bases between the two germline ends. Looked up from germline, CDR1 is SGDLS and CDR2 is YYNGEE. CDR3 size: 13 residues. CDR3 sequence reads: CASSARDQETQYF. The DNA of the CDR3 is TGTGCCAGCAGCGCAAGAGACCAAGAGACCCAGTACTTC.

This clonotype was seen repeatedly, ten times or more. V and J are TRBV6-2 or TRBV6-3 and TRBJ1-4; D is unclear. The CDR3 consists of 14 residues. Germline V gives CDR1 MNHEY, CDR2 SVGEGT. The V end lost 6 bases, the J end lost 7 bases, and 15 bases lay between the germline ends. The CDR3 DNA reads TGTGCCAGCAGCCGCCTAGTAGTCGGTGAAAAACTGTTTTTT. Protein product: CASSRLVVGEKLFF.

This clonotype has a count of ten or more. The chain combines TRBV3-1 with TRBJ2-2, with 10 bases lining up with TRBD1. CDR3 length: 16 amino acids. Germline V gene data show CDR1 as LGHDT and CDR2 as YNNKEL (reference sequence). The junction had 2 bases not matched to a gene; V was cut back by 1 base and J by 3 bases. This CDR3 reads CASSQGQGADTGELFF. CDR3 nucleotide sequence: TGTGCCAGCAGCCAAGGACAGGGGGCGGACACCGGGGAGCTGTTTTTT.

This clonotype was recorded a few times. The CDR3 reads CASRPTLAGGADTQYF. DNA of the CDR3: TGTGCCAGCAGGCCCACCCTAGCGGGAGGGGCAGATACGCAGTATTTT. This sequence joins TRBV6-1 and TRBJ2-3; 12 bases map to TRBD2. Germline-derived CDR1 and CDR2 are MNHNS and SASEGT. CDR3 length: 16 amino acids. The J segment lost 4 bases and the V segment lost 6 bases, leaving 8 bases of the junction unmatched.

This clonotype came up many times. This CDR3 reads CSVRDRVKNTEAFF. CDR3 in DNA: TGCAGCGTCCGGGACAGGGTGAAGAACACTGAAGCTTTCTTT. The chain couples TRBV29-1 to TRBJ1-1, with TRBD1 matching over 9 bases. The CDR3 has 14 amino acids. V lost 6 bases to trimming and J lost 1 base; unmatched junction nucleotides: 6. Germline V gene sequence: CDR1 SQVTM, CDR2 ANQGSEA.

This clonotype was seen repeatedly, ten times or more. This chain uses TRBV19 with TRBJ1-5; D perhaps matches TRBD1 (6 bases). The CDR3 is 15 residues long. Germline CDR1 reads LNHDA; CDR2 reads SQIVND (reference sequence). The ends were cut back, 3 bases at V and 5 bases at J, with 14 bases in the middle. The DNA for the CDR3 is TGTGCCAGTAGTATTTTTTCGGGGGGCTATCAGCCCCAGCATTTT. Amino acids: CASSIFSGGYQPQHF.

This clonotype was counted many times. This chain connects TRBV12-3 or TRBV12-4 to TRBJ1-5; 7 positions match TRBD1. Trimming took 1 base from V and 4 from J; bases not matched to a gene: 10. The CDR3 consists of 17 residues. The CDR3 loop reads CASSLGPGQRLNQPQHF. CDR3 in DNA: TGTGCCAGCAGTTTAGGTCCGGGACAGAGGCTTAATCAGCCCCAGCATTTT.

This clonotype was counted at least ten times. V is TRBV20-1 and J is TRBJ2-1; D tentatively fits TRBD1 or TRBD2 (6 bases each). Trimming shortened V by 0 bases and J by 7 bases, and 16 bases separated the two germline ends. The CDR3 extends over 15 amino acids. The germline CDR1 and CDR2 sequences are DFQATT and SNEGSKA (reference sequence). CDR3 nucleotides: TGCAGTGCTAGAGAAGGGGGGCGGGGTAGGAATGAGCAGTTCTTC. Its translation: CSAREGGRGRNEQFF.

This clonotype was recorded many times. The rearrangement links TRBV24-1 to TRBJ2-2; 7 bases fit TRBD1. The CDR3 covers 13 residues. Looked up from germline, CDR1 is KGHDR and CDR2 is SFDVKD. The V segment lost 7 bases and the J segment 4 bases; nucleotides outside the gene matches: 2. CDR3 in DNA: TGTGCCACCAGACGGGACAGCACCGGGGAGCTGTTTTTT. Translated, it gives CATRRDSTGELFF.

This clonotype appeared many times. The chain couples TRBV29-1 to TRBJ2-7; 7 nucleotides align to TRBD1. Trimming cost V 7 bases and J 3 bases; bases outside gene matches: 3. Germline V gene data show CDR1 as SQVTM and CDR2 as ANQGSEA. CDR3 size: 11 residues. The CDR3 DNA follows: TGCAGCGCGACAGGGTACTACGAGCAGTACTTC. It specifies CSATGYYEQYF.

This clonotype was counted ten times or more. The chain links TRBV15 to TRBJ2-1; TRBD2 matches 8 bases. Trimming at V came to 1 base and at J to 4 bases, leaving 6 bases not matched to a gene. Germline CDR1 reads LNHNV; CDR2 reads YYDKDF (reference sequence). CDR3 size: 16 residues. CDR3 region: CATSRVGSGNYNEQFF. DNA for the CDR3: TGTGCCACCAGCAGAGTGGGTAGCGGGAATTACAATGAGCAGTTCTTC.